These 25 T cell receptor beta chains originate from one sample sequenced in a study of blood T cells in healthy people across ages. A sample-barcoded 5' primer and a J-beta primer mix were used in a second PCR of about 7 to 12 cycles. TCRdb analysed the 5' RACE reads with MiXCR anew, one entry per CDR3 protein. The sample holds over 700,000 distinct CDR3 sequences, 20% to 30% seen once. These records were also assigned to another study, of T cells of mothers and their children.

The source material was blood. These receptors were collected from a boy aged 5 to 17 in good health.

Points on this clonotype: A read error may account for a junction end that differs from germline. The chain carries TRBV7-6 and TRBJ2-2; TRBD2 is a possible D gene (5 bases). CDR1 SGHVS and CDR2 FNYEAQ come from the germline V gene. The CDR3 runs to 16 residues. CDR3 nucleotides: TGTGCCAGCAACCCATTAGGAACCGTGGGCACCGGGGAGTTGTTTTTT. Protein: CASNPLGTVGTGELFF.

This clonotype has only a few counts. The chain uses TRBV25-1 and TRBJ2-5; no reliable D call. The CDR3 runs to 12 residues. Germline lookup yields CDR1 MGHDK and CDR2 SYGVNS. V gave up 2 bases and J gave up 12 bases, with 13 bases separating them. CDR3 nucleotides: TGTGCCAGCAGTGAACCATTCGGGCGCAAGTACTTC. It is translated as CASSEPFGRKYF. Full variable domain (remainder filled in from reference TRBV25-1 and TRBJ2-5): EADIYQTPRYLVIGTGKKITLECSQTMGHDKMYWYQQDPGMELHLIHYSYGVNSTEKGDLSSESTVSRIRTEHFPLTLESARPSHTSQYLCASSEPFGRKYFGPGTRLLVL.

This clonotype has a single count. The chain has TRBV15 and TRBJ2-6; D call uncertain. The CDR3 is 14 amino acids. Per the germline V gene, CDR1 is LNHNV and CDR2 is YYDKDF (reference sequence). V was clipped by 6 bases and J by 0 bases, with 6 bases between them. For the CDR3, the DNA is TGTGCCACCAGAGTGGGCTCTGGGGCCAACGTCCTGACTTTC. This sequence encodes CATRVGSGANVLTF.

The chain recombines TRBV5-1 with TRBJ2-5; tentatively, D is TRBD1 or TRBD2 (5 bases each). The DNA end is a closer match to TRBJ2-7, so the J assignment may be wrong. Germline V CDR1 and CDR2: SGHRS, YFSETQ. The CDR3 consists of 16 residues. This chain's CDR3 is CASSRSPGTALPEQYF. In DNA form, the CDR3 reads TGCGCCAGCAGTCGGAGTCCCGGGACGGCGCTTCCCGAGCAGTACTTC.

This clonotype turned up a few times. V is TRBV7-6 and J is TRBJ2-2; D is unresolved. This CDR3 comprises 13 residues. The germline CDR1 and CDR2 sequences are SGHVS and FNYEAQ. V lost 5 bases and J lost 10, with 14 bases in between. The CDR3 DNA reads TGTGCCAGCAGCCGCAATAGTTACGAGGAGCTGTTTTTT. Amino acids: CASSRNSYEELFF.

This CDR3 reads CASSSTGHPNNEQFF. The CDR3 nucleotides are TGTGCCAGCAGCTCCACCGGACATCCTAACAATGAGCAGTTCTTC. The rearrangement joins TRBV7-2 to TRBJ2-1; possibly TRBD1 for D (5 bases). Trimming pared 4 bases from V and 5 bases from J, leaving 15 bases between. The CDR3 covers 15 residues. Germline V gives CDR1 SGHTA, CDR2 FQGNSA.

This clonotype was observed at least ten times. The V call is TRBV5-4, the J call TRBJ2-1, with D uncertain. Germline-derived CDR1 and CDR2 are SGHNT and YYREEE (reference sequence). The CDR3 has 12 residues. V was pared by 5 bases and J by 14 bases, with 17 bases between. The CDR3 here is CASSTDARQEFF. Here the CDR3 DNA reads TGTGCCAGCAGTACCGATGCGAGGCAGGAGTTCTTC.

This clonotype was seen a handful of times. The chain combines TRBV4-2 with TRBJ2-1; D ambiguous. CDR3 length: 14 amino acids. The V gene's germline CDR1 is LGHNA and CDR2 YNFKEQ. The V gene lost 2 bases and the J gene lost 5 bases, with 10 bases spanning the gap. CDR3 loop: CASSQSFTDNEQFF. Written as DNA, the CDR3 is TGTGCCAGCAGCCAAAGCTTCACGGACAATGAGCAGTTCTTC.

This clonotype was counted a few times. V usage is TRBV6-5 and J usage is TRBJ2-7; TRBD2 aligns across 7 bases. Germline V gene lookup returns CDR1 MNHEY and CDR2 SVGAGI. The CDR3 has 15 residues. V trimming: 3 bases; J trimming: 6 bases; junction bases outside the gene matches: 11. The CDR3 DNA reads TGTGCCAGCAGTTATTCCGGGACTAAAGTTAGCGAGCAGTACTTC. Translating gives CASSYSGTKVSEQYF.

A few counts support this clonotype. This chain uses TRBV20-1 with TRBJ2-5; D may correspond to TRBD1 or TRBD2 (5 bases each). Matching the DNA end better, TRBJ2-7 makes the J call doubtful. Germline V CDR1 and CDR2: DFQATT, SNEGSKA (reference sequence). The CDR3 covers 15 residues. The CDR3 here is CSARDRVGAGYEQYF. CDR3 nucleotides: TGCAGTGCTAGAGATCGGGTAGGGGCGGGCTACGAGCAGTACTTC.

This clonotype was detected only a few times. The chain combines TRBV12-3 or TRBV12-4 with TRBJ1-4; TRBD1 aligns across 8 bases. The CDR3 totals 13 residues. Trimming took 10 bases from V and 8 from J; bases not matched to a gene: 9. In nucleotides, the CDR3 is TGTGCCATATCCGGGACAGGTAGCGAAAAACTGTTTTTT. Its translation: CAISGTGSEKLFF.

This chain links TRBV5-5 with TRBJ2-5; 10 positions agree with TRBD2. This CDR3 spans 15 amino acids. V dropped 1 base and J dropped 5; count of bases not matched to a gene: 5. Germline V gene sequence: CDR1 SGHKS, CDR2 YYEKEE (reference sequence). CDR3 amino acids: CASSLSGRGVETQYF. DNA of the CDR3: TGTGCCAGCAGCTTGAGCGGGAGGGGAGTGGAGACCCAGTACTTC.

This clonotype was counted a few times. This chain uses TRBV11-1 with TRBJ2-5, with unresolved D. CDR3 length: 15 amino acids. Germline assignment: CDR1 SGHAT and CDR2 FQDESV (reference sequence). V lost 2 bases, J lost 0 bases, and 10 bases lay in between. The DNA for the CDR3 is TGTGCCAGCAGCTTAAGGCAGTGGTACCAAGAGACCCAGTACTTC. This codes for CASSLRQWYQETQYF.

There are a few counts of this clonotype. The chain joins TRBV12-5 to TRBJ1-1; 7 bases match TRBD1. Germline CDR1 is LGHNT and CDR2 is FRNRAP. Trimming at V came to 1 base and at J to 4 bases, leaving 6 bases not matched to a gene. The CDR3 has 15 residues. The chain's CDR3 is CASGLAIQGGTEAFF. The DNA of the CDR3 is TGTGCTAGTGGTTTGGCGATCCAGGGGGGCACTGAAGCTTTCTTT.

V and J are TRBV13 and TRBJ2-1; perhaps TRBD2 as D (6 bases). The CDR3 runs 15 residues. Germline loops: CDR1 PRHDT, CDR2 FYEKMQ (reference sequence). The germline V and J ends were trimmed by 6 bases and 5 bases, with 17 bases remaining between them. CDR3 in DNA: TGTGCCAGCAGGCTGCCGGGACGGGGGAACAATGAGCAGTTCTTC. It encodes CASRLPGRGNNEQFF.

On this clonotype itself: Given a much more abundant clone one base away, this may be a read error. CDR3 nucleotides: TGTTCCAGCAGCTTCCTCGGGAACACTGAAGCTTTCTTT. It translates to CSSSFLGNTEAFF. This rearrangement joins TRBV7-9 to TRBJ1-1; D gene unclear. This CDR3 contains 13 residues. Per germline, CDR1 SEHNR and CDR2 FQNEAQ (reference sequence).

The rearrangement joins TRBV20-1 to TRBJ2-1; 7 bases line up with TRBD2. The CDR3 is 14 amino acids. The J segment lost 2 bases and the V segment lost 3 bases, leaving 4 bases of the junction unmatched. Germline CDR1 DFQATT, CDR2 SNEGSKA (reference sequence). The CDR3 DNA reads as TGCAGTGCTAGGGGAGGGGCGGCCTACAATGAGCAGTTCTTC. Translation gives CSARGGAAYNEQFF.

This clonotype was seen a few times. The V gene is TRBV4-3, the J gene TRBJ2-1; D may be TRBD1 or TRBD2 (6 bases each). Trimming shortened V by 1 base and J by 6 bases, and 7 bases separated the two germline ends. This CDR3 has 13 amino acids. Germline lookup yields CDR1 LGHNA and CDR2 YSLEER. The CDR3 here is CASSQGGANEQFF. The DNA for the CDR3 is TGCGCCAGCAGCCAAGGGGGGGCCAATGAGCAGTTCTTC.

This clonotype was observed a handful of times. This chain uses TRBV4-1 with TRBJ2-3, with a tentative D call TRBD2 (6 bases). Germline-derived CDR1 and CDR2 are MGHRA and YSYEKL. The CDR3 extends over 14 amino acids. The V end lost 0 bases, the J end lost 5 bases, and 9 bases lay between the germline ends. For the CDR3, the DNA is TGCGCCAGCAGCCAAGAGGGGGGAGGAGATACGCAGTATTTT. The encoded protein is CASSQEGGGDTQYF.

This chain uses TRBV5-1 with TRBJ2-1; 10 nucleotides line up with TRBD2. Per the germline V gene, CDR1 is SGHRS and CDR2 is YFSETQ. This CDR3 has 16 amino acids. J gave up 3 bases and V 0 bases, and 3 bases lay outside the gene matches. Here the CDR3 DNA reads TGCGCCAGCAGCTTGGCTAGCGGGGGTGGCTACAATGAGCAGTTCTTC. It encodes CASSLASGGGYNEQFF.

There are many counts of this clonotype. Written as DNA, the CDR3 is TGCAGCGTTTTGTGGGGGGTTGGAGCGGAGACCCAGTACTTC. It encodes CSVLWGVGAETQYF. This chain uses TRBV29-1 with TRBJ2-1; the D gene is possibly TRBD2 (6 bases). The J call may not be correct, given that the DNA end is closer to TRBJ2-5. Germline values: CDR1 SQVTM, CDR2 ANQGSEA. This CDR3 has 14 residues.

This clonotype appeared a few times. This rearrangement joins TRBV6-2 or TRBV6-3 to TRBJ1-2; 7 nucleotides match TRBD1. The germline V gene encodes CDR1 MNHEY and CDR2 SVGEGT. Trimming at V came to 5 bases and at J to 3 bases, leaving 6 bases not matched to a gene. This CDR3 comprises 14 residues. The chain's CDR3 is CASSPRTGDYGYTF. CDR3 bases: TGTGCCAGCAGTCCCCGGACAGGCGACTATGGCTACACCTTC.

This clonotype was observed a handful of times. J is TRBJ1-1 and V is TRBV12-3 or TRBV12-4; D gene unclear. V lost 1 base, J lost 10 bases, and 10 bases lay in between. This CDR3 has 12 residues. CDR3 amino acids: CASSLELIGAFF. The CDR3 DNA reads TGTGCCAGCAGTTTAGAGTTGATTGGAGCTTTCTTT.

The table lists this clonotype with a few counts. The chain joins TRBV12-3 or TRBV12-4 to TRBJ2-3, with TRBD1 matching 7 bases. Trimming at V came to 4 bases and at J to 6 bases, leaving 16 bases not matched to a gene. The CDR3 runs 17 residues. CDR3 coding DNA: TGTGCCAGCAGTTCCCGACGACAGGGTATTCTCATGGATACGCAGTATTTT. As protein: CASSSRRQGILMDTQYF.

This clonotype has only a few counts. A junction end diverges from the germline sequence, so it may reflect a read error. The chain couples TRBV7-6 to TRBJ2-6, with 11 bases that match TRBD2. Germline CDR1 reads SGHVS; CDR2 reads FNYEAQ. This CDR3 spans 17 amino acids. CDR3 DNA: TGTGCCAGCAGCCTTGGGACTAGCGGCTCTGGGGCCAACGCCCTGACTTTC. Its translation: CASSLGTSGSGANALTF.